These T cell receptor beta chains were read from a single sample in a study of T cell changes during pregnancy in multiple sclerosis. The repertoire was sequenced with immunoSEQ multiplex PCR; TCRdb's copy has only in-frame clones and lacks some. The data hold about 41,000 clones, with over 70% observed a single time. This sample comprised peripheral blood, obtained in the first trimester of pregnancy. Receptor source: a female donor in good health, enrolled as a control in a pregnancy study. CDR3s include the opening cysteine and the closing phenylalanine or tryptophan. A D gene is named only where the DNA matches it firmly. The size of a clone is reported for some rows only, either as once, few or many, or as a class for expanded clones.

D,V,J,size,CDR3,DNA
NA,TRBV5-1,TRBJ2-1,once,CASSLAGSYNEQFF,TGCGCCAGCAGCTTGGCCGGCTCCTACAATGAGCAGTTCTTC
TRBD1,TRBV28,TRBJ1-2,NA,CASSPGQHFYGYTF,TGTGCCAGCAGCCCGGGACAGCATTTCTATGGCTACACCTTC
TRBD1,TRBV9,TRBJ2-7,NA,CASSVTNRGRVHEQYF,TGTGCCAGCAGCGTAACTAACAGGGGGCGGGTACACGAGCAGTACTTC
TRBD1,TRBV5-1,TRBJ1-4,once,CASWRGQGAKNEKLFF,TGCGCCAGCTGGCGCGGACAGGGGGCAAAGAATGAAAAACTGTTTTTT
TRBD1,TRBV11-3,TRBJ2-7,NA,CASSPGQGSYEQYF,TGTGCCAGCAGCCCGGGACAGGGTTCCTACGAGCAGTACTTC
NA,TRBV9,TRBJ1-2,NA,CASKGTVYGYTF,TGTGCCAGCAAGGGGACTGTCTATGGCTACACCTTC
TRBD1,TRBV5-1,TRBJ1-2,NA,CASSLETGGHGYTF,TGCGCCAGCAGCTTAGAGACAGGGGGCCATGGCTACACCTTC
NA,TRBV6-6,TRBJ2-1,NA,CASRSDRSYNEQFF,TGTGCCAGCAGATCTGACAGAAGTTACAATGAGCAGTTCTTC
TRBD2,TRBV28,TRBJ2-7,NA,CASSQSAGGPSEQYF,TGTGCCAGCAGTCAATCAGCGGGAGGGCCCTCCGAGCAGTACTTC
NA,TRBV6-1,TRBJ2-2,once,CASSEVSGELFF,TGTGCCAGCAGTGAAGTCTCCGGGGAGCTGTTTTTT
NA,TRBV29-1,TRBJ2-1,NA,CSVEAAYNEQFF,TGCAGCGTTGAAGCGGCCTACAATGAGCAGTTCTTC
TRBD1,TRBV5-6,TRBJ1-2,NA,CASTGDRAGGYTF,TGTGCCAGCACCGGGGACAGGGCGGGCGGCTACACCTTC
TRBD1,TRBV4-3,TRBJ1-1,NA,CASSQRTGDTEAFF,TGCGCCAGCAGCCAAAGGACAGGGGACACTGAAGCTTTCTTT
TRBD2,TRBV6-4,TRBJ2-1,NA,CASSDEAGVGYNEQFF,TGTGCCAGCAGTGACGAGGCGGGAGTGGGCTACAATGAGCAGTTCTTC
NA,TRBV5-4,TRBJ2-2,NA,CASSLARGAETGELFF,TGTGCCAGCAGCTTGGCCCGGGGGGCAGAGACCGGGGAGCTGTTTTTT
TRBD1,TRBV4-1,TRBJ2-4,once,CASSQGQSTGKKNIQYF,TGCGCCAGCAGCCAAGGGCAGTCGACAGGGAAAAAAAACATTCAGTACTTC
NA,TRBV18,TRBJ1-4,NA,CASSPGRFEEKLFF,TGTGCCAGCTCACCTGGTCGGTTCGAAGAAAAACTGTTTTTT
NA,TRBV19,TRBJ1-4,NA,CASTLGEVGKLFF,TGTGCCAGTACTCTCGGGGAGGTCGGAAAACTGTTTTTT
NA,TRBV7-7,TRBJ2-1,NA,CASSLARNTNNEQFF,TGTGCTAGCAGCTTAGCGCGGAACACCAACAATGAGCAGTTCTTC
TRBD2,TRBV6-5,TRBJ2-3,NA,CASSYGRGGATDTQYF,TGTGCCAGCAGTTACGGGCGCGGGGGGGCAACAGATACGCAGTATTTT
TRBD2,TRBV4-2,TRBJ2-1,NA,CASSQEFGTSGGEQFF,TGTGCCAGCAGCCAAGAGTTCGGGACTAGCGGGGGGGAGCAGTTCTTC
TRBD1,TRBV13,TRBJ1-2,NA,CASSSPPGQGASNYGYTF,TGTGCCAGCAGCTCCCCCCCGGGACAGGGGGCGTCAAACTATGGCTACACCTTC
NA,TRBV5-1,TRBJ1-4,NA,CASSFHGEKLFF,TGCGCCAGCAGCTTCCATGGGGAGAAACTGTTTTTT
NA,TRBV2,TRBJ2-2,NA,CASSERTWNTGELFF,TGTGCCAGCAGTGAAAGGACATGGAACACCGGGGAGCTGTTTTTT
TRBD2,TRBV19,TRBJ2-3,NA,CASSTGLAGVRADTQYF,TGTGCCAGTAGTACGGGACTAGCGGGAGTCAGGGCAGATACGCAGTATTTT
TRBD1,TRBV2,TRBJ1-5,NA,CASRGDRGGNQPQHF,TGTGCCAGCAGGGGGGACAGGGGCGGCAATCAGCCCCAGCATTTT
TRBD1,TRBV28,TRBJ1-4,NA,CASSPGTANEKLFF,TGTGCCAGCAGTCCCGGGACAGCTAATGAAAAACTGTTTTTT
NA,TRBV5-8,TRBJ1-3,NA,CASSLLGAGISGNTIYF,TGTGCCAGCAGCTTGCTGGGTGCAGGGATCTCTGGAAACACCATATATTTT
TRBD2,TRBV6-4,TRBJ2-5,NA,CASSRLAGGTETQYF,TGTGCCAGCAGTCGACTAGCGGGGGGCACAGAGACCCAGTACTTC
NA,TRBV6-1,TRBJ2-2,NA,CASSEGLPGELFF,TGTGCCAGCAGTGAAGGACTCCCCGGGGAGCTGTTTTTT
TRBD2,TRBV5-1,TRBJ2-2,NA,CASSGFRTSGNTGELFF,TGCGCCAGCAGCGGATTTCGGACTAGCGGGAACACCGGGGAGCTGTTTTTT
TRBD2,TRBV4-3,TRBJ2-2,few,CASSQNSGLATPGELFF,TGCGCCAGCAGCCAGAATTCGGGACTAGCCACCCCCGGGGAGCTGTTTTTT
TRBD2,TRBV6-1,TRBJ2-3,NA,CASSQTSGRVNTQYF,TGTGCCAGCAGTCAAACTAGCGGGAGGGTAAATACGCAGTATTTT
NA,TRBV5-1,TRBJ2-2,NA,CASSSTGRTGELFF,TGCGCCAGCAGCTCCACGGGTCGGACCGGGGAGCTGTTTTTT
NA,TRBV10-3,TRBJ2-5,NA,CAISEGRLDPSRETQYF,TGTGCCATCAGTGAGGGCAGGTTAGACCCAAGTCGGGAGACCCAGTACTTC
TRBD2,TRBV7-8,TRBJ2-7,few,CASSLRLAGGYEQYF,TGTGCCAGCAGCTTGAGACTAGCGGGAGGGTACGAGCAGTACTTC
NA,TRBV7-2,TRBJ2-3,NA,CASSLGQANTDTQYF,TGTGCCAGCAGCTTAGGACAGGCCAACACAGATACGCAGTATTTT
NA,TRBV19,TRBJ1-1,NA,CASRADFRDTEAFF,TGTGCCAGCAGAGCAGATTTCAGGGACACTGAAGCTTTCTTT
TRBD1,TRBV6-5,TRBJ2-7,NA,CASRTGFEQYF,TGTGCCAGCAGGACAGGGTTCGAGCAGTACTTC
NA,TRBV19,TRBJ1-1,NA,CASRMGGVRNTEAFF,TGTGCTAGTCGGATGGGGGGAGTGAGGAACACTGAAGCTTTCTTT
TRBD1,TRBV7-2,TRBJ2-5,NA,CASSLNRGETQYF,TGTGCCAGCAGCTTAAACAGGGGAGAGACCCAGTACTTC
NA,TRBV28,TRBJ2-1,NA,CASRVPGVSPDNEQFF,TGTGCCAGCAGGGTGCCGGGGGTCTCCCCCGACAATGAGCAGTTCTTC
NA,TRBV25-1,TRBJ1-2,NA,CASSEIGGYGYTF,TGTGCCAGCAGTGAAATAGGAGGCTATGGCTACACCTTC
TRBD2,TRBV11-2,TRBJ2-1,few,CASSLGRKLAGSSYNEQFF,TGTGCCAGCAGCTTAGGGCGAAAGCTAGCGGGAAGCTCCTACAATGAGCAGTTCTTC
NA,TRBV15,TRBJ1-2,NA,CATSRGGVSYGYTF,TGTGCCACCAGCAGAGGGGGCGTATCCTACGGCTACACCTTC
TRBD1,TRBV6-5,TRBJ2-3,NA,CASRQGYYTDTQYF,TGTGCCAGCAGACAGGGGTACTACACAGATACGCAGTATTTT
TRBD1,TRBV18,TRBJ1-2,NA,CASSPLPGQSNINYGYTF,TGTGCCAGCTCACCACTCCCGGGACAGAGTAATATTAACTATGGCTACACCTTC
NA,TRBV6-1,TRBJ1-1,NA,CASSGGGAGTEAFF,TGTGCCAGCAGTGGAGGAGGGGCCGGCACTGAAGCTTTCTTT
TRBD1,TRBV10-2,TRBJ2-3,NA,CASTQGADTQYF,TGCGCCAGCACCCAGGGGGCAGATACGCAGTATTTT
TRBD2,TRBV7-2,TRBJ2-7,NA,CASSLAQTGGRYEQYF,TGTGCCAGCAGCTTAGCGCAAACGGGGGGGCGGTACGAGCAGTACTTC
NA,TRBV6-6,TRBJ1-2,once,CASSQQGKGGYTF,TGTGCCAGCAGTCAACAGGGAAAGGGTGGCTACACCTTC
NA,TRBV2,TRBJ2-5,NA,CASGLSRNIQETQYF,TGTGCCAGCGGACTATCGCGAAACATCCAAGAGACCCAGTACTTC
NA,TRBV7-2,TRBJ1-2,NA,CASSLAAGGGYTF,TGTGCCAGCAGCTTAGCGGCCGGGGGTGGCTACACCTTC
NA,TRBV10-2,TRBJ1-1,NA,CASSSPGTEAFF,TGCGCCAGCAGTAGCCCCGGGACTGAAGCTTTCTTT
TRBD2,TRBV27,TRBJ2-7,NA,CASSAGTSGTREQYF,TGTGCCAGCAGTGCAGGGACTAGCGGGACTCGGGAGCAGTACTTC